What follows are 10 T cell receptor beta chains derived from one specimen sequenced in a study of cytotoxic CD8 clonotypes in ibrutinib-treated CLL. The assay was immunoSEQ multiplex PCR, and TCRdb's table has in-frame clones only and misses some. Among about 200,000 clones, over 60% were seen once, and the ten largest hold over 10%. Sequences were derived from PBMCs, sampled after 24 months of ibrutinib treatment. Receptors were obtained from a human donor with chronic lymphocytic leukemia.

The rearrangement uses TRBV5-4 and TRBJ2-7; 9 positions match TRBD1. The CDR3 runs to 16 residues. The germline V gene has CDR1 SGHNT and CDR2 YYREEE (reference sequence). J was trimmed by 2 bases and V by 0 bases; bases with no gene match: 6. The CDR3, as DNA: TGTGCCAGCAGCTTGGGCCGGGACAGGGCCACCTACGAGCAGTACTTC. Protein sequence: CASSLGRDRATYEQYF.

V usage is TRBV7-9 and J usage is TRBJ2-1, with 10 bases fitting TRBD2. After removal of 5 bases from V and 0 bases from J, the junction contained 10 bases not matched to a gene. This CDR3 is 18 amino acids long. Germline V gives CDR1 SEHNR, CDR2 FQNEAQ (reference sequence). The CDR3, as DNA: TGTGCCAGCAGCCCTACTAGCGGGATCGCGTTCTCCTACAATGAGCAGTTCTTC. Encoded protein: CASSPTSGIAFSYNEQFF.

The chain employs TRBV29-1 and TRBJ2-2; the match to TRBD2 covers 9 bases. The trim removed 6 bases at V and 0 bases at J, leaving 11 bases unmatched. CDR1 and CDR2 (germline): SQVTM, ANQGSEA. CDR3 length: 17 residues. CDR3 nucleotide sequence: TGCAGCGTAGAGAAGGTAGTAGCGGGAGCGAACACCGGGGAGCTGTTTTTT. Protein: CSVEKVVAGANTGELFF.

The chain is built from TRBV18 and TRBJ1-1, with a possible D match to TRBD1 (5 bases). The V gene lost 4 bases and the J gene lost 6 bases, with 12 bases spanning the gap. Germline CDR1 is KGHSH and CDR2 is LQKENI. The CDR3 sequence is 13 residues long. CDR3 residues: CASSQGAGPEAFF. CDR3 DNA sequence: TGTGCCAGCTCACAAGGGGCCGGCCCTGAAGCTTTCTTT.

The chain is built from TRBV7-2 and TRBJ2-3, with 10 bases that match TRBD2. V was pared by 5 bases and J by 2 bases, with 4 bases of the junction left unmatched. This CDR3 region has 15 residues. From germline, CDR1 is SGHTA and CDR2 FQGNSA. The CDR3 spells CASSRTSGDTDTQYF. The DNA of the CDR3 is TGTGCCAGCAGCAGGACTAGCGGAGACACAGATACGCAGTATTTT.

The chain couples TRBV10-3 to TRBJ2-1; D uncertain. CDR1 is ENHRY, CDR2 SYGVKD, per germline. The CDR3 runs to 14 residues. Trimming pared 5 bases from V and 6 bases from J, leaving 14 bases between. The CDR3 DNA is TGTGCCATCAGTCAGGTAGCTTTGAGCAATGAGCAGTTCTTC. The encoded protein is CAISQVALSNEQFF.

The sample holds a few counts of this clone. This rearrangement joins TRBV2 to TRBJ2-1; TRBD2 agrees at 9 bases. Trimming at V came to 8 bases and at J to 7 bases, leaving 15 bases not matched to a gene. Germline loops: CDR1 SNHLY, CDR2 FYNNEI. This CDR3 region has 16 residues. CDR3 region: CASDDLSGRPGNEQFF. The CDR3 DNA is TGTGCCAGCGACGACCTTAGCGGGAGACCCGGGAATGAGCAGTTCTTC.

The chain has TRBV10-3 and TRBJ2-1, with 12 bases that match TRBD1. CDR1 ENHRY and CDR2 SYGVKD come from the germline V gene. This CDR3 comprises 14 residues. The junction had 8 bases not matched to a gene; V was cut back by 10 bases and J by 7 bases. The CDR3 is CATRGDRGRNEQFF. CDR3 coding DNA: TGTGCCACCAGGGGGGACAGGGGGCGAAATGAGCAGTTCTTC.

The CDR3 DNA sequence: TGTGCCAGCAGTGAATATTTCGGAAAGGAGGCCAATGAGCAGTTCTTC. Protein product: CASSEYFGKEANEQFF. The rearrangement joins TRBV25-1 to TRBJ2-1; TRBD2 is a possible D gene (5 bases). CDR1 and CDR2 (germline): MGHDK, SYGVNS. The CDR3 extends over 16 amino acids. V was clipped by 0 bases and J by 6 bases, with 15 bases between them.

The chain is built from TRBV10-2 and TRBJ2-3; 9 positions agree with TRBD1. The J segment lost 2 bases and the V segment lost 6 bases, leaving 9 bases of the junction unmatched. Germline V gene sequence: CDR1 WSHSY, CDR2 SAAADI. The CDR3 is made up of 16 amino acids. CDR3 loop: CASRKTGTGHTDTQYF. CDR3 coding DNA: TGCGCCAGCAGAAAAACCGGGACAGGGCACACAGATACGCAGTATTTT.